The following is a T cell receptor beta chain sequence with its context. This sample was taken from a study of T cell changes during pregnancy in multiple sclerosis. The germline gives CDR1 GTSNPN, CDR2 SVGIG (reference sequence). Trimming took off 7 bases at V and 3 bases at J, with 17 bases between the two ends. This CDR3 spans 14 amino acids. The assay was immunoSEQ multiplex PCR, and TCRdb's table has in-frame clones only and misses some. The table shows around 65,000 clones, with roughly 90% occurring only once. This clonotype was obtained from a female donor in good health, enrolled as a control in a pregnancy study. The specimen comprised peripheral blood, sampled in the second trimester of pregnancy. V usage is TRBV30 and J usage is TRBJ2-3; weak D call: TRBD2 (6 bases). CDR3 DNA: TGTGCCTCACGGAGGGTGGGATTGACAGATACGCAGTATTTT. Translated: CASRRVGLTDTQYF.